This TCR beta chain was identified during a study of T cell clones after liver transplantation. Study summary: A pre-transplant mixed lymphocyte reaction with TCRbeta sequencing defined graft-donor-reactive clones followed in post-transplant blood. Pre-transplant mixed lymphocyte reactions yielded third-party-reactive TCRbeta sequences as comparators for graft-donor-reactive sequences. Broader study findings: Graft donor-reactive T cells possibly entered the graft instead of undergoing deletion.

V lost 1 base and J 3 bases, leaving 12 bases between the germline ends. Germline lookup yields CDR1 MDHEN and CDR2 SYDVKM. This CDR3 spans 15 amino acids. Sequenced by immunoSEQ multiplex PCR; TCRdb stores in-frame clones only, minus some. Counted here are about 15,000 clones, nearly 95% occurring once; the ten biggest clones make up nearly 50%. In the case of this clone: The antigen is not known.

The chain couples TRBV28 to TRBJ1-2; D remains ambiguous. The source of this sequence is a human donor who received a liver transplant. Sequenced material: CD8+ T cells from blood, taken before liver transplant. CDR3: CASSLLGTADYGYTF. The CDR3 region has the DNA TGTGCCAGCAGTTTATTAGGCACAGCCGACTATGGCTACACCTTC.